This paragraph covers one T cell receptor beta chain sequence. The data belong to a study of blood T cell repertoires in COVID-19. Looking at the study overall: Whether acute or convalescent, the COVID-19 samples came from the United States, Italy and Spain. The cDNA or gDNA used as material had been derived from T cells, B-cell-depleted T cells, or PBMCs.

With 0 bases removed from V and 4 bases from J, the gap between germline ends came to 21 bases. The CDR3 contains 18 residues. Germline CDR1 reads LGHDT; CDR2 reads YNNKEL (reference sequence). Sequencing was performed with immunoSEQ multiplex PCR; in TCRdb, only in-frame clones are kept and a portion is missing. The sample has under 90,000 clones, 70% to 90% seen once. This chain joins TRBV3-1 (or the pseudogene TRBV3-2) and TRBJ1-2; D might be TRBD1 (6 bases). The source is a man between 60 and 75 years old with acute or convalescent COVID-19. The sample comprised peripheral blood. The CDR3 coding sequence is TGTGCCAGCAGCCAAGATGGGGGCAGTGGGGTTGGGTTCTATGGCTACACCTTC. Residues: CASSQDGGSGVGFYGYTF.